One T cell receptor beta chain is described in this entry. No antigen is known for it. These data belong to a study of T-cell reconstitution after alpha-beta-depleted transplantation in children. General observations from the study: About two months after transplant, alpha-beta T cells reportedly came from several hundred expanded graft clones.

Preparing the TCRbeta library involved the use of unique molecular identifiers. TCRdb independently ran MiXCR on the PCR reads; one entry per CDR3 protein. This sample has about a million distinct CDR3 sequences, with roughly 29% found just once. Looked up from germline, CDR1 is LGHNA and CDR2 is YNFKEQ. The V end lost 2 bases, the J end lost 0 bases, and 17 bases lay between the germline ends. The CDR3 covers 17 residues. The chain uses TRBV4-2 and TRBJ2-7; D might be TRBD1 (5 bases). The receptor comes from a boy under two years old who had a stem cell transplant for SCID, so the T cells may come from the graft donor. Here the sequenced sample was PBMCs, mostly from graft donor cells, taken 360 days after TCRalphabeta/CD19-depleted stem cell transplant. For the CDR3, the DNA is TGTGCCAGCAGCCAAAAGTCCGTCAGGGTGGGCTCCTACGAGCAGTACTTC. Encoded protein: CASSQKSVRVGSYEQYF.